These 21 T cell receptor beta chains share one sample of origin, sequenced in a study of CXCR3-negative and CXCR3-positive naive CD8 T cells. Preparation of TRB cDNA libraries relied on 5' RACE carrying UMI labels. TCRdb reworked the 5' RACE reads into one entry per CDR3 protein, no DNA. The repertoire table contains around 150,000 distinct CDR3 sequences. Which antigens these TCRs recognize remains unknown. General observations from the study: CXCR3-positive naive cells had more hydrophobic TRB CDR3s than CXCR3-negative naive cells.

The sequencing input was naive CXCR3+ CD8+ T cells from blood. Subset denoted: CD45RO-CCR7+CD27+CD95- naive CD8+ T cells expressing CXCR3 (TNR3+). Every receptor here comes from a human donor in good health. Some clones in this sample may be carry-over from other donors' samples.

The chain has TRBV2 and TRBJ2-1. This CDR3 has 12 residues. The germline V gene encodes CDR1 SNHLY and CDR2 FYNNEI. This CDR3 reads CASSETYNEQFF.

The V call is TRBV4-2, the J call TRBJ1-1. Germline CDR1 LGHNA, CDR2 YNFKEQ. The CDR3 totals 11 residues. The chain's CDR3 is CASSQGGEAFF.

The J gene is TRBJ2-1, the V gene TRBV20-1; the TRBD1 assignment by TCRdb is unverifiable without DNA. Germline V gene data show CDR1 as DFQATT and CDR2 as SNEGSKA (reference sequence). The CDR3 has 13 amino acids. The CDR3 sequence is CSAADRVRNDQFF.

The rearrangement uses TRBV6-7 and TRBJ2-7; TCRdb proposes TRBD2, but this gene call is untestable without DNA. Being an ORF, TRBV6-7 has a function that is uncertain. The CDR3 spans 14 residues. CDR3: CASLAGANSYEQYF.

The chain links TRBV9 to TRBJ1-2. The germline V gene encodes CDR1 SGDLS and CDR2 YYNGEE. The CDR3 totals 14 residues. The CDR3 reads CASSVEWVRRGYTF.

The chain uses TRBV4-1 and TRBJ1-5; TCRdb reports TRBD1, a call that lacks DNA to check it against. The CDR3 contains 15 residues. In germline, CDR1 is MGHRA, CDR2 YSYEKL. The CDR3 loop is CASSPEDRARQPQHF.

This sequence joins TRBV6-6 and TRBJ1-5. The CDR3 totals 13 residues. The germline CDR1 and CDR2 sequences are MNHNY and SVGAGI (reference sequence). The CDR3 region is CASSYALQNGPHF.

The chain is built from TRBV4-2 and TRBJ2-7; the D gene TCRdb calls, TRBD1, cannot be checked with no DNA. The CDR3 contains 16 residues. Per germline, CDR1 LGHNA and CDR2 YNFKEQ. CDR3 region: CASSQEWGTGLVEQYF.

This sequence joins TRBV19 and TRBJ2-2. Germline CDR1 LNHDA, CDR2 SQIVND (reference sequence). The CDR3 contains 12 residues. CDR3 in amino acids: CASSIDLLELFF.

The chain's CDR3 is CASSLQGANEQFF. V gene TRBV27 combines with J gene TRBJ2-1; TCRdb returns TRBD1, unconfirmable since there is no DNA. This CDR3 comprises 13 residues. Germline V gene sequence: CDR1 MNHEY, CDR2 SMNVEV (reference sequence).

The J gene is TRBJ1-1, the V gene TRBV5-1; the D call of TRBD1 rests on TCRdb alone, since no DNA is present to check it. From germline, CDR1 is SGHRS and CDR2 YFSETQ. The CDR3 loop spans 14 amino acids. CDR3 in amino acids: CASSLTGGTTEAFF.

The CDR3 sequence: CASSARDREYNEQFF. V is TRBV9 and J is TRBJ2-1; absent DNA, TCRdb's TRBD1 call cannot be checked. The CDR3 length is 15 residues. From germline, CDR1 is SGDLS and CDR2 YYNGEE.

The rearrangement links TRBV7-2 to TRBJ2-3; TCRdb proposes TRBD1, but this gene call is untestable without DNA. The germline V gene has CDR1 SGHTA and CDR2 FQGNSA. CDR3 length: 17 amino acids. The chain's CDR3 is CASRSRDRDRAEDTQYF.

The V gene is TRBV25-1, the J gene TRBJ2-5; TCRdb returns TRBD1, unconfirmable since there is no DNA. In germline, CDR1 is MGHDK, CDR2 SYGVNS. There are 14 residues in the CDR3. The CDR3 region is CASSPPVRQETQYF.

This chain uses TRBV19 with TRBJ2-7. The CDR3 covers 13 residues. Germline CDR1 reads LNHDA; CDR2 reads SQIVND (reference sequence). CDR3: CASSWGTAYEQYF.

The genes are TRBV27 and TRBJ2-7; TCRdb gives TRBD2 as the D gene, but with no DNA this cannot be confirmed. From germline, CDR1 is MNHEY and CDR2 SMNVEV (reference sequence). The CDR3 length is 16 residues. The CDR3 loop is CASSSNTGLSPYEQYF.

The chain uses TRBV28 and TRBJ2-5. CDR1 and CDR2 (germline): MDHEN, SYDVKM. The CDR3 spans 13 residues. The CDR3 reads CASSIREEETQYF.

CDR3 loop: CASSIEGGLAGDPYEQYF. The chain recombines TRBV5-1 with TRBJ2-7; TCRdb reports TRBD2, a call that lacks DNA to check it against. The germline V gene has CDR1 SGHRS and CDR2 YFSETQ. This CDR3 region has 18 residues. Full variable domain (missing parts from reference TRBV5-1 and TRBJ2-7): KAGVTQTPRYLIKTRGQQVTLSCSPISGHRSVSWYQQTPGQGLQFLFEYFSETQRNKGNFPGRFSGRQFSNSRSEMNVSTLELGDSALYLCASSIEGGLAGDPYEQYFGPGTRLTVT.

CDR3 region: CASSRGTFGQGTEQYF. The genes are TRBV19 and TRBJ2-7; TCRdb's assignment of TRBD1 cannot be checked, as there is no DNA. The germline V gene has CDR1 LNHDA and CDR2 SQIVND (reference sequence). The CDR3 loop spans 16 amino acids.

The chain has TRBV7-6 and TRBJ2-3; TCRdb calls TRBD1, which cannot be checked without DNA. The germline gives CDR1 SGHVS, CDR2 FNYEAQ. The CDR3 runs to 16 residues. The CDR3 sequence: CASSIGVWTGGDTQYF.

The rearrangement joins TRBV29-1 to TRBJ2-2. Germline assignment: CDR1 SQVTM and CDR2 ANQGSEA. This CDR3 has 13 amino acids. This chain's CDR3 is CSVDAGSTGELFF.